The T cell receptor (beta chain) under discussion was sequenced for a study of cytomegalovirus exposure and HLA in healthy donors. As for the study in general: The 100 million to 140 million unique TCR beta sequences, from roughly 170 million T cells, were found by an earlier analysis.

Concerning this clone itself: The junction differs from germline at one of its ends, possibly a read error. The sample contains more than one DNA sequence encoding this CDR3.

The donors gave bone marrow, and they were healthy. Primers: 60 Vbeta forward and 13 Jbeta reverse. The method was immunoSEQ multiplex PCR; TCRdb's version includes in-frame clones alone and lacks a portion of them. Of over 80,000 clones listed, 73% are singletons. CDR1 is SGHDT, CDR2 YYEEEE, per germline. The CDR3 loop spans 18 amino acids. This TCR came from a middle-aged man in good health and CMV-seronegative. Sequencing input: PBMCs. The chain combines TRBV5-6 with TRBJ2-1, with 7 bases fitting TRBD2. The CDR3 sequence: CASSQTGRGGTSYNEQFF. CDR3 in DNA: TGTGCCAGCAGCCAGACGGGGAGGGGCGGTACCTCCTACAACGAGCAGTTCTTC.